This entry is about one TCR beta chain. Its antigen is unknown. The CDR3 is 13 residues long. V was clipped by 4 bases and J by 4 bases; unmatched bases: 3. CDR1 is KGHSY, CDR2 FQNENV, per germline. The investigators split CD4+ cells into a CD45RA+ naive subset and a CD45RA-negative memory subset. The data stem from a study of shared clonotypes between healthy human individuals. Findings of the study overall: Clonotype sharing across donors was expected to vary with sequencing depth.

The run depth of the assay was deep. The method was immunoSEQ multiplex PCR; TCRdb's version includes in-frame clones alone and lacks a portion of them. The sample holds approximately 2.5 million clones, approximately 90% seen once. The clonotype was recovered from a young man in good health. The V and J genes are TRBV16 and TRBJ1-1; 7 bases agree with TRBD1. The sequencing input was naive CD4+ T cells sorted from blood. Subset denoted: CD45RA+ positively selected. The CDR3 is CASSPQGGTEAFF. The DNA of the CDR3 is TGTGCCAGCAGCCCCCAGGGGGGCACTGAAGCTTTCTTT.